The following is a T cell receptor beta chain sequence with its context. The data were taken from a study of Ad26.COV2.S vaccination and SARS-CoV-2 variants. For the study at large: Dosing was one shot or two shots 56 days apart.

Sequencing used immunoSEQ multiplex PCR; TCRdb keeps in-frame clones, though not all of them. The top ten hold 3% to 4.5% of the sample, which has about 400,000 clones, around nine tenths seen once. Indicated treatment: some 19 received Ad26.COV2.S at low or high dose, single or two shots; 5 received placebo; per-sample allocation not given. Specimen acquisition occurred on day 63 following the initial vaccine or placebo injection. Deletions cut 6 bases from V and 3 bases from J, with 11 bases between. This CDR3 comprises 13 residues. From germline, CDR1 is ENHRY and CDR2 SYGVKD. The input for sequencing was peripheral blood, taken in a trial of Ad26.COV2.S vaccine versus placebo. This chain joins TRBV10-3 and TRBJ2-5, with TRBD1 as a possible D gene (6 bases). The clonotype originates from a person between 18 and 65 years old who received the Ad26.COV2.S COVID-19 vaccine or a placebo. The CDR3 sequence is CAISGQFEETQYF. The CDR3 nucleotides are TGTGCCATCAGCGGACAGTTTGAAGAGACCCAGTACTTC.